Below, 17 T cell receptor beta chains from the same sample are listed, as sequenced in a study of shared clonotypes between healthy human individuals. TCRdb keeps only in-frame clones here, not all; method: immunoSEQ multiplex PCR. The sample includes about 2.4 million clones, over 85% of them seen just once. The sample consisted of naive CD4+ T cells from PBMCs. Subset defined: CD45RA+ positively selected. The receptor source for this set is a man between 18 and 29 years old in good health. Some clones in this sample may be carry-over from other donors' samples.

The gene calls are TRBV7-2 and TRBJ1-4; TRBD1 aligns across 9 bases. Germline CDR1 is SGHTA and CDR2 is FQGNSA. With 1 base clipped from V and 7 bases from J, the junction kept 4 bases outside the gene matches. This CDR3 has 15 residues. The CDR3 coding sequence is TGTGCCAGCAGCTTAGACGGGACAGGGCGTGAAAAACTGTTTTTT. As protein: CASSLDGTGREKLFF. The full variable domain, with the rest looked up from reference TRBV7-2 and TRBJ1-4, is GAGVSQSPSNKVTEKGKDVELRCDPISGHTALYWYRQSLGQGLEFLIYFQGNSAPDKSGLPSDRFSAERTGGSVSTLTIQRTQQEDSAVYLCASSLDGTGREKLFFGSGTQLSVL.

The chain has TRBV5-1 and TRBJ2-7; 7 nucleotides match TRBD1. Germline loops: CDR1 SGHRS, CDR2 YFSETQ. CDR3 size: 15 residues. With 6 bases clipped from V and 0 bases from J, the junction kept 9 bases outside the gene matches. CDR3 nucleotides: TGCGCCAGCACGCAAGGACAGGCGAGCTCCTACGAGCAGTACTTC. This sequence encodes CASTQGQASSYEQYF.

This clone was detected only a few times. The genes are TRBV29-1 and TRBJ1-1, with unresolved D. Between the trimmed V and J ends, which lost 0 bases and 1 base, there was a span of 6 bases. The CDR3 loop spans 13 amino acids. Germline CDR1 and CDR2: SQVTM and ANQGSEA. Written as DNA, the CDR3 is TGCAGCGTTGAAGAGTCCCCGAACACTGAAGCTTTCTTT. This encodes CSVEESPNTEAFF.

The V call is TRBV28, the J call TRBJ2-5, with D unclear. The J call may be incorrect, as the DNA end agrees better with TRBJ2-7. The germline CDR1 and CDR2 sequences are MDHEN and SYDVKM. The CDR3 runs 12 residues. CDR3 region: CAAGPIGREQYF. DNA of the CDR3: TGTGCCGCAGGTCCTATAGGGCGCGAGCAGTACTTC.

The chain couples TRBV5-1 to TRBJ2-6; D remains ambiguous. The CDR3 consists of 18 residues. Trimming took off 0 bases at V and 0 bases at J, with 13 bases between the two ends. CDR1 and CDR2 from the germline V gene are SGHRS and YFSETQ. For the CDR3, the DNA is TGCGCCAGCAGCTTGGCCTCGGGCAGTAACTCTGGGGCCAACGTCCTGACTTTC. Translated: CASSLASGSNSGANVLTF.

V is TRBV6-5 and J is TRBJ2-1; maybe TRBD2 (6 bases). The length of the CDR3 is 13 residues. CDR1 MNHEY and CDR2 SVGAGI come from the germline V gene. Trimming removed 2 bases at V and 6 bases at J, with 8 bases between. The DNA of the CDR3 is TGTGCCAGCAGTTACAGGAGGGGCAATGAGCAGTTCTTC. Translating gives CASSYRRGNEQFF.

CDR3 coding DNA: TGTGCCAGCAGCGTAGACTCCAGACAGCCCCAGCATTTT. Encoded protein: CASSVDSRQPQHF. V and J are TRBV9 and TRBJ1-5; D is undetermined. V was shortened by 0 bases and J by 7 bases, with 8 bases between the two germline ends. The germline V gene encodes CDR1 SGDLS and CDR2 YYNGEE. This CDR3 spans 13 amino acids. Based on the CDR3 plus reference TRBV9 and TRBJ1-5, the full variable domain is DSGVTQTPKHLITATGQRVTLRCSPRSGDLSVYWYQQSLDQGLQFLIQYYNGEERAKGNILERFSAQQFPDLHSELNLSSLELGDSALYFCASSVDSRQPQHFGDGTRLSIL.

The genes are TRBV6-4 and TRBJ2-1; 7 positions agree with TRBD1. Per the germline V gene, CDR1 is MRHNA and CDR2 is SNTAGT. The CDR3 has 15 amino acids. The J segment lost 1 base and the V segment lost 4 bases, leaving 4 bases of the junction unmatched. Here the CDR3 reads CASSAGTVSYNEQFF. In DNA form, the CDR3 reads TGTGCCAGCAGTGCCGGGACAGTGTCCTACAATGAGCAGTTCTTC.

The J gene is TRBJ2-7, the V gene TRBV5-1; 9 bases agree with TRBD2. The trim removed 0 bases at V and 1 base at J, leaving 2 bases unmatched. The germline V gene encodes CDR1 SGHRS and CDR2 YFSETQ. There are 15 residues in the CDR3. CDR3 sequence: CASSLASGISYEQYF. The DNA of the CDR3 is TGCGCCAGCAGCTTGGCTAGCGGGATTTCCTACGAGCAGTACTTC.

The V and J genes are TRBV2 and TRBJ2-1; 8 bases match TRBD2. The germline V gene has CDR1 SNHLY and CDR2 FYNNEI. CDR3 size: 15 residues. Losses at the gene ends were 7 bases for V and 6 bases for J; bases not matched to a gene: 11. The CDR3 region is CASNIAGLEGNEQFF. For the CDR3, the DNA is TGTGCCAGCAATATAGCGGGGTTGGAGGGCAATGAGCAGTTCTTC.

This chain connects TRBV4-2 to TRBJ2-3; D unclear. The germline CDR1 and CDR2 sequences are LGHNA and YNFKEQ. The CDR3 has 15 residues. Trimming pared 0 bases from V and 3 bases from J, leaving 10 bases between. The CDR3: CASSQDFAVTDTQYF. The CDR3, as DNA: TGTGCCAGCAGCCAAGATTTTGCAGTAACAGATACGCAGTATTTT.

This chain uses TRBV7-2 with TRBJ2-1; weak D call: TRBD1 (6 bases). V was clipped by 3 bases and J by 4 bases, with 19 bases between them. CDR1 is SGHTA and CDR2 is FQGNSA in the germline V gene. The CDR3 runs 17 residues. CDR3 nucleotide sequence: TGTGCCAGCAGCTTCGCTCCACTGGGGGCCGGGTACAATGAGCAGTTCTTC. It translates to CASSFAPLGAGYNEQFF.

V gene TRBV5-1 combines with J gene TRBJ2-1; 11 nucleotides agree with TRBD2. Germline-derived CDR1 and CDR2 are SGHRS and YFSETQ. The junction had 26 bases not matched to a gene; V was cut back by 0 bases and J by 6 bases. This CDR3 contains 23 residues. In nucleotides, the CDR3 is TGCGCCAGCAGCTTGGGGGCGTATTGGGGGACCCTGGGCCTAGCGGGAGGAGGCAATGAGCAGTTCTTC. It encodes CASSLGAYWGTLGLAGGGNEQFF. Complete variable domain (other parts from reference TRBV5-1 and TRBJ2-1): KAGVTQTPRYLIKTRGQQVTLSCSPISGHRSVSWYQQTPGQGLQFLFEYFSETQRNKGNFPGRFSGRQFSNSRSEMNVSTLELGDSALYLCASSLGAYWGTLGLAGGGNEQFFGPGTRLTVL.

A note on this clone: The sample contains more than one DNA sequence encoding this CDR3. The chain has TRBV28 and TRBJ1-1; D is ambiguous. Germline V CDR1 and CDR2: MDHEN, SYDVKM. V was pared by 2 bases and J by 5 bases, with 6 bases between. This CDR3 is 12 amino acids long. The CDR3: CASSLVRTEAFF. CDR3 coding DNA: TGTGCCAGCAGTTTAGTGCGGACTGAAGCTTTCTTT.

This chain uses TRBV9 with TRBJ1-1, with D maybe TRBD1 (5 bases). V lost 2 bases and J 5 bases, leaving 13 bases between the germline ends. This CDR3 contains 14 residues. Germline V gene lookup returns CDR1 SGDLS and CDR2 YYNGEE. CDR3 loop: CASSVREASTEAFF. CDR3 bases: TGTGCCAGCAGCGTCAGGGAGGCATCAACTGAAGCTTTCTTT.

CDR3 amino acids: CASSLPGLAGERSEQFF. CDR3 sequence (DNA): TGTGCCAGCAGCTTGCCGGGACTAGCGGGAGAGAGGAGTGAGCAGTTCTTC. The chain is built from TRBV5-4 and TRBJ2-1; 14 positions match TRBD2. V shed 1 base, J shed 9 bases, and the junction held 9 bases outside the gene matches. The length of the CDR3 is 17 residues. Germline lookup yields CDR1 SGHNT and CDR2 YYREEE (reference sequence).

The J gene is TRBJ2-7, the V gene TRBV2; no clear D gene. This CDR3 spans 12 amino acids. Trimming took off 2 bases at V and 4 bases at J, with 6 bases between the two ends. Germline V gives CDR1 SNHLY, CDR2 FYNNEI. The CDR3 sequence is CASSEIPYEQYF. The CDR3 DNA is TGTGCCAGCAGTGAAATCCCTTACGAGCAGTACTTC.